The 21 T cell receptor beta chains below all came from one sample that was sequenced in a study of cytomegalovirus exposure and HLA in healthy donors. Primers: 60 Vbeta forward and 13 Jbeta reverse. Measured with immunoSEQ multiplex PCR; TCRdb has only the in-frame clones, and not every one. The table shows tens of thousands of clones, with about 70% occurring only once. Sequencing was carried out using PBMCs. The source of these receptors is a woman aged 45-65 years in good health and CMV-seropositive.

This clone was seen a few times. This chain joins TRBV5-1 and TRBJ2-5; 7 positions match TRBD1. The germline V gene encodes CDR1 SGHRS and CDR2 YFSETQ. CDR3 length: 13 residues. With V trimmed by 4 bases and J by 5 bases, 5 bases remained unmatched. The CDR3: CASSTGQSETQYF. The DNA of the CDR3 is TGCGCCAGCAGCACGGGACAGTCCGAGACCCAGTACTTC.

The rearrangement joins TRBV25-1 to TRBJ2-3; 8 bases map to TRBD2. Trimming removed 6 bases from V and 14 bases from J; junction bases left unmatched: 10. The CDR3 contains 12 residues. Germline-derived CDR1 and CDR2 are MGHDK and SYGVNS. As DNA, the CDR3 is TGTGCCAGCAGACTTAGCGGGAAGGGTGGGTATTTT. The encoded protein is CASRLSGKGGYF.

The rearrangement links TRBV7-9 to TRBJ2-1, with TRBD2 identical over 8 bases. The CDR3 has 15 amino acids. V lost 6 bases, J lost 5 bases, and 9 bases stayed unmatched. Germline assignment: CDR1 SEHNR and CDR2 FQNEAQ (reference sequence). Here the CDR3 reads CASRMGTRGDNEQFF. The CDR3 DNA reads as TGTGCCAGCAGAATGGGGACTAGGGGAGACAATGAGCAGTTCTTC.

The chain combines TRBV27 with TRBJ2-7, with 8 nucleotides matching TRBD1. The J segment lost 6 bases and the V segment lost 3 bases, leaving 7 bases of the junction unmatched. CDR1 MNHEY and CDR2 SMNVEV come from the germline V gene (reference sequence). The CDR3 is made up of 14 amino acids. The CDR3 reads CASSFVGQGGEQYF. The CDR3 DNA follows: TGTGCCAGCAGTTTCGTAGGACAGGGCGGCGAGCAGTACTTC.

This chain connects TRBV10-2 to TRBJ1-5, with 9 nucleotides matching TRBD1. In germline, CDR1 is WSHSY, CDR2 SAAADI. V shed 2 bases, J shed 6 bases, and the junction held 5 bases outside the gene matches. This CDR3 is 15 amino acids long. The DNA of the CDR3 is TGCGCCAGCAGTGAGACTACAGGGGGCTCTCAGCCCCAGCATTTT. This translates into CASSETTGGSQPQHF.

In its sample, this clone was seen a few times. This rearrangement joins TRBV9 to TRBJ2-1; D might be TRBD1 (6 bases). V lost 3 bases and J lost 8, with 18 bases in between. Germline values: CDR1 SGDLS, CDR2 YYNGEE. The CDR3 totals 15 residues. The CDR3 spells CASSGDTGPWDEQFF. CDR3 DNA: TGTGCCAGCAGCGGGGATACAGGGCCCTGGGATGAGCAGTTCTTC.

V and J are TRBV28 and TRBJ2-4; possible D gene TRBD2, 6 bases. Germline-derived CDR1 and CDR2 are MDHEN and SYDVKM. CDR3 length: 15 amino acids. V shed 5 bases and J shed 3 bases, with 14 bases lying between them. The CDR3: CASSPQVGSKNIQYF. DNA for the CDR3: TGTGCCAGCAGTCCCCAGGTCGGGAGCAAAAACATTCAGTACTTC.

There are a few counts of this clone. The chain has TRBV29-1 and TRBJ2-7, with 9 positions matching TRBD1. V lost 3 bases to trimming and J lost 1 base; unmatched junction nucleotides: 7. This CDR3 region has 15 residues. Germline CDR1 reads SQVTM; CDR2 reads ANQGSEA. The CDR3 region is CSVDRGQGLSYEQYF. The CDR3 bases are TGCAGCGTTGACCGGGGACAGGGATTATCCTACGAGCAGTACTTC.

This chain joins TRBV4-1 and TRBJ2-3; the match to TRBD2 covers 7 bases. Losses at the gene ends were 0 bases for V and 6 bases for J; bases not matched to a gene: 12. This CDR3 contains 17 residues. Germline CDR1 MGHRA, CDR2 YSYEKL. The CDR3 protein is CASSQEGIAGRRDTQYF. The CDR3 nucleotides are TGCGCCAGCAGCCAAGAGGGAATAGCGGGCCGCCGGGATACGCAGTATTTT.

The genes are TRBV5-1 and TRBJ2-3; TRBD2 agrees at 10 bases. The junction had 17 bases not matched to a gene; V was cut back by 1 base and J by 0 bases. Germline CDR1 reads SGHRS; CDR2 reads YFSETQ. The CDR3 is 21 residues long. The CDR3 protein is CASSLTTSSGGVLRSTDTQYF. The CDR3 DNA reads as TGCGCCAGCAGCTTGACGACGAGCAGCGGGGGGGTCCTTCGAAGCACAGATACGCAGTATTTT.

This clone appeared once. CDR3 coding DNA: TGTGCCAGCAGCCCGGGACTAGCGGGAGGTGGCGAGCAGTTCTTC. This encodes CASSPGLAGGGEQFF. The chain employs TRBV11-3 and TRBJ2-1; 15 bases are a match to TRBD2. The CDR3 is made up of 15 amino acids. CDR1 and CDR2 from the germline V gene are SGHNT and YENEEA. V shed 5 bases, J shed 10 bases, and the junction held 6 bases outside the gene matches.

The chain uses TRBV9 and TRBJ1-1; D remains unclear. V lost 0 bases and J lost 6, with 12 bases in between. CDR1 and CDR2 (germline): SGDLS, YYNGEE. This CDR3 is 14 amino acids long. The CDR3 sequence: CASSVGIEDAEAFF. CDR3 DNA: TGTGCCAGCAGCGTAGGGATTGAGGATGCTGAAGCTTTCTTT. Using reference TRBV9 and TRBJ1-1 for the parts outside the CDR3, the full variable domain is DSGVTQTPKHLITATGQRVTLRCSPRSGDLSVYWYQQSLDQGLQFLIQYYNGEERAKGNILERFSAQQFPDLHSELNLSSLELGDSALYFCASSVGIEDAEAFFGQGTRLTVV.

This chain connects TRBV9 to TRBJ2-7, with a tentative D call TRBD1 (6 bases). Deletions cut 3 bases from V and 5 bases from J, with 18 bases between. This CDR3 contains 15 residues. Looked up from germline, CDR1 is SGDLS and CDR2 is YYNGEE. This CDR3 reads CASSDGQGGFNEQYF. Here the CDR3 DNA reads TGTGCCAGCAGCGACGGCCAAGGGGGTTTCAACGAGCAGTACTTC.

This sequence joins TRBV11-2 and TRBJ1-5; D remains ambiguous. This CDR3 has 13 residues. Germline values: CDR1 SGHAT, CDR2 FQNNGV. The V end was cut by 5 bases, the J end by 11 bases, with 16 bases between. The CDR3 nucleotides are TGTGCCAGCAGCCCAAACTACAGCGGGACCCAGCATTTT. It yields the protein CASSPNYSGTQHF.

Points on this clone: The same CDR3 arises from other DNA sequences in this sample as well. Written as DNA, the CDR3 is TGTGCCTGGAGTTCAGGGTCCGGGGCCAACGTCCTGACTTTC. It translates to CAWSSGSGANVLTF. The chain links TRBV30 to TRBJ2-6, with a tentative D call TRBD1 (5 bases). CDR1 GTSNPN and CDR2 SVGIG come from the germline V gene (reference sequence). The CDR3 has 14 residues. Trimming shortened V by 2 bases and J by 4 bases, and 9 bases separated the two germline ends.

A few counts support this clone. This chain uses TRBV7-7 with TRBJ1-3; D is uncertain. Germline lookup yields CDR1 SSHAT and CDR2 FNYEAQ (reference sequence). The CDR3 extends over 16 amino acids. V was cut by 1 base and J by 0 bases, with 10 bases left in between. The CDR3 sequence is CASSLGPHSSGNTIYF. CDR3 nucleotide sequence: TGTGCCAGCAGCTTAGGGCCACACAGCTCTGGAAACACCATATATTTT.

V usage is TRBV19 and J usage is TRBJ1-5, with D possibly TRBD1 on 6 matching bases. The CDR3 spans 16 residues. Germline CDR1 LNHDA, CDR2 SQIVND (reference sequence). V dropped 3 bases and J dropped 0 bases, with 12 bases sitting between them. CDR3 sequence (DNA): TGTGCCAGTAGTATTTCTGACAGGCGTAGCAATCAGCCCCAGCATTTT. Its translation is CASSISDRRSNQPQHF.

The rearrangement links TRBV15 to TRBJ2-3; 15 bases are a match to TRBD2. The CDR3 is made up of 18 amino acids. J was trimmed by 1 base and V by 5 bases; bases with no gene match: 7. CDR1 and CDR2 from the germline V gene are LNHNV and YYDKDF (reference sequence). CDR3 sequence (DNA): TGTGCCACCAGCGCAGGACTAGCGGGAGGGCCTGGCACAGATACGCAGTATTTT. This gives the protein CATSAGLAGGPGTDTQYF.

The rearrangement joins TRBV6-5 to TRBJ2-3; D possibly corresponds to TRBD1 (6 bases). Germline CDR1 MNHEY, CDR2 SVGAGI. CDR3 size: 15 residues. Trimming pared 6 bases from V and 2 bases from J, leaving 15 bases between. The DNA for the CDR3 is TGTGCCAGCAGCAACAGGGTTGTCCTCACAGATACGCAGTATTTT. Its translation: CASSNRVVLTDTQYF.

The V gene is TRBV7-9, the J gene TRBJ2-2, with 7 bases aligning to TRBD1. V lost 4 bases, J lost 6 bases, and 8 bases stayed unmatched. This CDR3 comprises 15 residues. Germline V gene data show CDR1 as SEHNR and CDR2 as FQNEAQ (reference sequence). For the CDR3, the DNA is TGTGCCAGCAGCTATACTGCGCAGGGGGCCGGGGAGCTGTTTTTT. Protein sequence: CASSYTAQGAGELFF.

The V call is TRBV7-9, the J call TRBJ2-7, with 7 bases identical to TRBD1. Per germline, CDR1 SEHNR and CDR2 FQNEAQ (reference sequence). The CDR3 covers 14 residues. The J segment lost 3 bases and the V segment lost 5 bases, leaving 7 bases of the junction unmatched. The CDR3 loop is CASSQAGTDYEQYF. For the CDR3, the DNA is TGTGCCAGCAGCCAAGCCGGGACAGACTACGAGCAGTACTTC. The full variable domain, in which reference TRBV7-9 and TRBJ2-7 provide the parts outside the CDR3, is DTGVSQNPRHKITKRGQNVTFRCDPISEHNRLYWYRQTLGQGPEFLTYFQNEAQLEKSRLLSDRFSAERPKGSFSTLEIQRTEQGDSAMYLCASSQAGTDYEQYFGPGTRLTVT.